The 15 T cell receptor beta chains below come from one sample, sequenced in a study of T cell responses to AZD1222 COVID-19 vaccine. TCRdb's table, derived via immunoSEQ multiplex PCR, lists solely in-frame clones and lacks some. There are about 190,000 clones in the sample; 85% to 90% occur only once, and approximately 6.9% lies in the top ten. The sample here was peripheral blood, taken on day 0 of AZD1222 vaccination. These receptor sequences come from an adult in good health.

The rearrangement uses TRBV7-8 and TRBJ2-3; D gene unclear. Trimming pared 3 bases from V and 2 bases from J, leaving 9 bases between. Germline V gene lookup returns CDR1 SGHVS and CDR2 FQNEAQ. The CDR3 sequence is 14 residues long. The CDR3 spells CASSFQWATDTQYF. The DNA of the CDR3 is TGTGCCAGCAGCTTCCAATGGGCCACAGATACGCAGTATTTT.

The CDR3 bases are TGTGCCAGCAGTATAGGGACAGGGGGCTACGAGCAGTACTTC. Protein: CASSIGTGGYEQYF. V gene TRBV28 combines with J gene TRBJ2-7; 11 nucleotides line up with TRBD1. Germline CDR1 MDHEN, CDR2 SYDVKM. Losses at the gene ends were 5 bases for V and 3 bases for J; bases not matched to a gene: 3. The CDR3 is 14 amino acids. Supplemented by reference TRBV28 and TRBJ2-7, the full variable domain reads DVKVTQSSRYLVKRTGEKVFLECVQDMDHENMFWYRQDPGLGLRLIYFSYDVKMKEKGDIPEGYSVSREKKERFSLILESASTNQTSMYLCASSIGTGGYEQYFGPGTRLTVT.

The rearrangement uses TRBV5-6 and TRBJ2-7; D gene uncertain. The germline V gene encodes CDR1 SGHDT and CDR2 YYEEEE. The CDR3 spans 14 residues. Trimming removed 0 bases from V and 0 bases from J, with 7 bases in between. The CDR3 DNA follows: TGTGCCAGCAGCTTGGTCCACAGCTCCTACGAGCAGTACTTC. Amino acids: CASSLVHSSYEQYF. The variable domain in full, with the rest retrieved from reference TRBV5-6 and TRBJ2-7, is DAGVTQSPTHLIKTRGQQVTLRCSPKSGHDTVSWYQQALGQGPQFIFQYYEEEERQRGNFPDRFSGHQFPNYSSELNVNALLLGDSALYLCASSLVHSSYEQYFGPGTRLTVT.

The rearrangement joins TRBV24-1 to TRBJ2-7, with D possibly being TRBD2 (5 bases). This CDR3 is built from 15 residues. Germline V gene lookup returns CDR1 KGHDR and CDR2 SFDVKD. The ends were cut back, 3 bases at V and 3 bases at J, with 14 bases in the middle. CDR3: CATSDAGRDFYEQYF. CDR3 DNA: TGTGCCACCAGTGATGCCGGACGGGATTTCTACGAGCAGTACTTC.

The V call is TRBV6-2 or TRBV6-3, the J call TRBJ1-6, with 9 bases matching TRBD1. The CDR3 is made up of 15 amino acids. CDR1 and CDR2 (germline): MNHEY, SVGEGT. V trimming: 3 bases; J trimming: 5 bases; junction bases outside the gene matches: 2. The CDR3 is CASSYGTGNNSPLHF. The CDR3 DNA is TGTGCCAGCAGTTATGGGACAGGGAATAATTCACCCCTCCACTTT.

This clone was counted between two and nine times. The chain combines TRBV6-5 with TRBJ1-5, with D tentatively TRBD1 (6 bases). This CDR3 comprises 13 residues. Germline V gene data show CDR1 as MNHEY and CDR2 as SVGAGI. V lost 7 bases and J 4 bases, leaving 11 bases between the germline ends. The CDR3 loop is CASTGTQNQPQHF. CDR3 bases: TGTGCCAGCACCGGGACACAAAATCAGCCCCAGCATTTT.

The chain carries TRBV6-5 and TRBJ2-2; TRBD2 is a possible D gene (7 bases). The germline V gene encodes CDR1 MNHEY and CDR2 SVGAGI. The V gene lost 6 bases and the J gene lost 6 bases, with 14 bases spanning the gap. The length of the CDR3 is 14 residues. The CDR3 loop is CASRGGVKAGELFF. DNA for the CDR3: TGTGCCAGCAGAGGGGGGGTTAAGGCCGGGGAGCTGTTTTTT.

This clone showed up just a few times. The chain's CDR3 is CASSLEPGFGNEQFF. The CDR3 DNA follows: TGTGCCAGCAGCTTAGAGCCAGGGTTTGGCAATGAGCAGTTCTTC. This chain links TRBV7-6 with TRBJ2-1, with D perhaps TRBD1 (5 bases). CDR1 SGHVS and CDR2 FNYEAQ come from the germline V gene. Trimming took off 1 base at V and 6 bases at J, with 13 bases between the two ends. The length of the CDR3 is 15 residues.

This sequence joins TRBV5-8 and TRBJ1-4, with TRBD1 matching 9 bases. Germline trimming cut 4 bases from V and 7 bases from J; bases unmatched to any gene: 23. The CDR3 length is 20 residues. Germline values: CDR1 SGHTS, CDR2 YDEGEE. CDR3 region: CASSKTTGTGILAGGEKLFF. DNA for the CDR3: TGTGCCAGCAGCAAGACGACCGGGACAGGGATTCTTGCGGGAGGTGAAAAACTGTTTTTT.

This clone was recorded once. The chain has TRBV2 and TRBJ1-2, with 9 bases matching TRBD1. The CDR3 extends over 16 amino acids. Germline CDR1 is SNHLY and CDR2 is FYNNEI. J lost 4 bases, V lost 6 bases, and 12 bases had no gene match. This CDR3 is CASSVAGTGLGYGYTF. The CDR3 DNA reads as TGTGCCAGCAGCGTCGCCGGGACAGGGCTTGGCTATGGCTACACCTTC.

The chain combines TRBV6-5 with TRBJ2-3; tentatively, D is TRBD1 (6 bases). Germline V gene lookup returns CDR1 MNHEY and CDR2 SVGAGI. The CDR3 sequence is 15 residues long. V gave up 6 bases and J gave up 0 bases, with 13 bases separating them. The CDR3 here is CASSPGQLSTDTQYF. CDR3 DNA sequence: TGTGCCAGCAGCCCCGGACAGCTTAGCACAGATACGCAGTATTTT.

V is TRBV7-9 and J is TRBJ1-2, with 7 bases identical to TRBD1. Germline CDR1 and CDR2: SEHNR and FQNEAQ (reference sequence). The CDR3 loop spans 13 amino acids. Germline trimming cut 4 bases from V and 6 bases from J; bases unmatched to any gene: 5. The CDR3 region is CASSSAGGNGYTF. DNA for the CDR3: TGTGCCAGCAGCTCCGCAGGGGGGAATGGCTACACCTTC.

In DNA, the CDR3 is TGTGCCAGCAGTTACTCGACTGGTGAGCAGTACGTC. Its translation: CASSYSTGEQYV. V gene TRBV6-6 combines with J gene TRBJ2-7; D unclear. Trimming shortened V by 0 bases and J by 7 bases, and 7 bases separated the two germline ends. The CDR3 loop spans 12 amino acids. Per germline, CDR1 MNHNY and CDR2 SVGAGI (reference sequence).

The chain has TRBV29-1 and TRBJ1-4, with 9 bases identical to TRBD1. Germline V lookup: CDR1 SQVTM, CDR2 ANQGSEA. The CDR3 covers 16 residues. V gave up 7 bases and J gave up 7 bases; unmatched junction bases: 16. CDR3 coding DNA: TGCAGCGCCGTAGCAGGGACCGGGACAGGGTCTGAAAAACTGTTTTTT. Translation: CSAVAGTGTGSEKLFF. Based on the CDR3 plus reference TRBV29-1 and TRBJ1-4, the full variable domain is SAVISQKPSRDICQRGTSLTIQCQVDSQVTMMFWYRQQPGQSLTLIATANQGSEATYESGFVIDKFPISRPNLTFSTLTVSNMSPEDSSIYLCSAVAGTGTGSEKLFFGSGTQLSVL.

This clone was observed a single time. The chain employs TRBV5-6 and TRBJ2-1; 9 nucleotides align to TRBD1. V shed 4 bases and J 10 bases; nucleotides not matched to a gene: 6. This CDR3 region has 13 residues. CDR1 is SGHDT and CDR2 is YYEEEE in the germline V gene. The CDR3 is CASSVGQGIEQFF. Written as DNA, the CDR3 is TGTGCCAGCAGCGTGGGACAGGGTATCGAGCAGTTCTTC.